Sequencing of this T cell receptor (beta chain) was carried out in a study of T cell responses to AZD1222 COVID-19 vaccine. Study-wide results and caveats: Spike-spanning, vaccine-associated CD4 TCRs were dominant at 160-218 and 743-854. Spike-specific TCR depth and breadth grew after two AZD1222 doses.

For this clone: Antigen: not known.

Profiled with immunoSEQ multiplex PCR; TCRdb holds only in-frame clones, not every one. The sample lists about 160,000 clones; 88% were seen once. This sample comprised peripheral blood, obtained 28 days after the second AZD1222 dose. This TCR derives from an adult who received the AZD1222 COVID-19 vaccine.

Here the CDR3 reads CASSERDSYEQYF. CDR3 bases: TGTGCCAGCAGTGAAAGGGACAGCTACGAGCAGTACTTC. The chain combines TRBV28 with TRBJ2-7; 7 nucleotides agree with TRBD1. This CDR3 comprises 13 residues. Germline loops: CDR1 MDHEN, CDR2 SYDVKM. V shed 5 bases and J 3 bases; nucleotides not matched to a gene: 4.